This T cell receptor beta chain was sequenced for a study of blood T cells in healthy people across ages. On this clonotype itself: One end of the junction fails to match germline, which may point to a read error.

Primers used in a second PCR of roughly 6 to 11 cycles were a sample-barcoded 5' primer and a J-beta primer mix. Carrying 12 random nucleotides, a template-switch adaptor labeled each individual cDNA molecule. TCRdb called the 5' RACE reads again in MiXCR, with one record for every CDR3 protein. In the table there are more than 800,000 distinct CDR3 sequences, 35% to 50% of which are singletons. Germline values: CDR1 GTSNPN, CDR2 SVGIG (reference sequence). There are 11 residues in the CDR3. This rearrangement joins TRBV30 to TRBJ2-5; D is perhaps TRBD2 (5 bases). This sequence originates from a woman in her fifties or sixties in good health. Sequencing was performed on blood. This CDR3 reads CAGSVRETQYF. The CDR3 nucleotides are TGTGCCGGGAGTGTGAGAGAGACCCAGTACTTC. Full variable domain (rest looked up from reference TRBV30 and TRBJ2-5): SQTIHQWPATLVQPVGSPLSLECTVEGTSNPNLYWYRQAAGRGLQLLFYSVGIGQISSEVPQNLSASRPQDRQFILSSKKLLLSDSGFYLCAGSVRETQYFGPGTRLLVL.